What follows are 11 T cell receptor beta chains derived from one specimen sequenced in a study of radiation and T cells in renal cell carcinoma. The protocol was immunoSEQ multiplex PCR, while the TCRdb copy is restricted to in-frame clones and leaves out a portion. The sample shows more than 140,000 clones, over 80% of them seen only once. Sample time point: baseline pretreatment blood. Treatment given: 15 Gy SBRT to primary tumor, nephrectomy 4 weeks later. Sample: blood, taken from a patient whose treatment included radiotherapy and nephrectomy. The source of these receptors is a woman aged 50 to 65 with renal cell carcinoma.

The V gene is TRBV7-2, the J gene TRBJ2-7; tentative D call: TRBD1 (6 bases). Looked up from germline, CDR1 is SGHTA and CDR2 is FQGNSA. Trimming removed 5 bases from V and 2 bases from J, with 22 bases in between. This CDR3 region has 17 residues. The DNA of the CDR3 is TGTGCCAGCAGCGTACGACAGGATTCACCCCAAGCCTACGAGCAGTACTTC. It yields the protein CASSVRQDSPQAYEQYF. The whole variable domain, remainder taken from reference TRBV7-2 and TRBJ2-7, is GAGVSQSPSNKVTEKGKDVELRCDPISGHTALYWYRQSLGQGLEFLIYFQGNSAPDKSGLPSDRFSAERTGGSVSTLTIQRTQQEDSAVYLCASSVRQDSPQAYEQYFGPGTRLTVT.

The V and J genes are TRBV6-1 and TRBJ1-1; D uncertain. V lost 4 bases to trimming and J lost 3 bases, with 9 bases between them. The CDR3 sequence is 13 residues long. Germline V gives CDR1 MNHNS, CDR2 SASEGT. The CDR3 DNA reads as TGTGCCAGCAGTGGCGGTGGGGACACTGAAGCTTTCTTT. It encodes CASSGGGDTEAFF.

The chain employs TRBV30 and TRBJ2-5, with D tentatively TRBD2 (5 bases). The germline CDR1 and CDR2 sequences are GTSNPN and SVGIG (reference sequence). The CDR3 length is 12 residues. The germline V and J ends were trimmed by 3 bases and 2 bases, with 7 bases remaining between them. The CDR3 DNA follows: TGTGCCTGGAGCCAGCGGCAAGAGACCCAGTACTTC. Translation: CAWSQRQETQYF.

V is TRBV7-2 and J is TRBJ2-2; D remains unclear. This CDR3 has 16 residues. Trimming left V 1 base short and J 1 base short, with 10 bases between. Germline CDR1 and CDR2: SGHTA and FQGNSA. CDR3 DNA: TGTGCCAGCAGCTTAGAGAGGCTAAGGAACACCGGGGAGCTGTTTTTT. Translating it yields CASSLERLRNTGELFF. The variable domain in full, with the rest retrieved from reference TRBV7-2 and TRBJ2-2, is GAGVSQSPSNKVTEKGKDVELRCDPISGHTALYWYRQSLGQGLEFLIYFQGNSAPDKSGLPSDRFSAERTGGSVSTLTIQRTQQEDSAVYLCASSLERLRNTGELFFGEGSRLTVL.

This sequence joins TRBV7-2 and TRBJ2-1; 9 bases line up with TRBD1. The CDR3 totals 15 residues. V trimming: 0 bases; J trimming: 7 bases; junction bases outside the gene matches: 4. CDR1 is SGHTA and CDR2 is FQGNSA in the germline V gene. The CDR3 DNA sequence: TGTGCCAGCAGCTTAGCTTGGACAGGGGAAAATGAGCAGTTCTTC. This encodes CASSLAWTGENEQFF. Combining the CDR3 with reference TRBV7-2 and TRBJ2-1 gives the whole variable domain GAGVSQSPSNKVTEKGKDVELRCDPISGHTALYWYRQSLGQGLEFLIYFQGNSAPDKSGLPSDRFSAERTGGSVSTLTIQRTQQEDSAVYLCASSLAWTGENEQFFGPGTRLTVL.

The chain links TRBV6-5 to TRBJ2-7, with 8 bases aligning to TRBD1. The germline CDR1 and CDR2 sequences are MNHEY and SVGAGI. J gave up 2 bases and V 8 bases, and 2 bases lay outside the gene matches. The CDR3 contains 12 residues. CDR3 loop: CASHRGAYEQYF. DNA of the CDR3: TGTGCCAGCCACAGGGGGGCCTACGAGCAGTACTTC.

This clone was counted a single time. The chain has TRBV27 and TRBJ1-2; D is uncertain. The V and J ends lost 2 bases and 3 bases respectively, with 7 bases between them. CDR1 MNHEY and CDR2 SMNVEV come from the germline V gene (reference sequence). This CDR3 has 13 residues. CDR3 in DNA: TGTGCCAGCAGTTTAGCAGGAGACTATGGCTACACCTTC. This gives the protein CASSLAGDYGYTF.

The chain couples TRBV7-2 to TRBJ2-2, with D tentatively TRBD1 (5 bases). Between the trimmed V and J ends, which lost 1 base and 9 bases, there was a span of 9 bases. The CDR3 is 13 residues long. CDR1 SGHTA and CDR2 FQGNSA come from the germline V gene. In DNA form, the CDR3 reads TGTGCCAGCAGCTTAGGGGGCAACCGGGAGCTGTTTTTT. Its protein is CASSLGGNRELFF.

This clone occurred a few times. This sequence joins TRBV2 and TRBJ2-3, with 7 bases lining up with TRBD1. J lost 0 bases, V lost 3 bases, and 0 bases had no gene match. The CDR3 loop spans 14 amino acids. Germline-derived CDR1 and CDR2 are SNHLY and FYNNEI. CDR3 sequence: CASSDRGSTDTQYF. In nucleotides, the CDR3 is TGTGCCAGCAGTGACAGGGGGAGCACAGATACGCAGTATTTT.

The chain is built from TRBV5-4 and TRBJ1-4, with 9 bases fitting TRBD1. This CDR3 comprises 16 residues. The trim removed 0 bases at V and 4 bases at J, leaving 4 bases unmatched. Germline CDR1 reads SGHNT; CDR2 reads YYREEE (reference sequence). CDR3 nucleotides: TGTGCCAGCAGCTTGGCCCCGGGACAGGGTAATGAAAAACTGTTTTTT. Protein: CASSLAPGQGNEKLFF.

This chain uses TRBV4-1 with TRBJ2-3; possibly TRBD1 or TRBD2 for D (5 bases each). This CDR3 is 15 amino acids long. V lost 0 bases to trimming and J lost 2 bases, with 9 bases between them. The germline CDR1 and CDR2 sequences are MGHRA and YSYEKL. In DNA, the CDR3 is TGCGCCAGCAGCCAAGAGGGGACCTACACAGATACGCAGTATTTT. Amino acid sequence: CASSQEGTYTDTQYF.